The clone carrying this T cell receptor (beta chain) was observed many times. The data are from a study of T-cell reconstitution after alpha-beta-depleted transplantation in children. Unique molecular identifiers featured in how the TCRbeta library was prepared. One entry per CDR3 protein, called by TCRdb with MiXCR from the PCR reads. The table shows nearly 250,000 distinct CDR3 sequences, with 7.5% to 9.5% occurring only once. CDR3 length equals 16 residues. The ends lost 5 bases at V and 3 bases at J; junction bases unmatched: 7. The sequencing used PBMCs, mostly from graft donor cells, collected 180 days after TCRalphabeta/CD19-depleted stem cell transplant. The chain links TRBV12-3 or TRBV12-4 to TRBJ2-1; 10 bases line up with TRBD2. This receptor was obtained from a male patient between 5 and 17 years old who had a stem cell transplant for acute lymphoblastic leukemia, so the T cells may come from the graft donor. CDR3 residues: CASSTRLAGNYNEQFF. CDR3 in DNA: TGTGCCAGCAGTACCCGACTAGCGGGCAACTACAATGAGCAGTTCTTC.